This T cell receptor (beta chain) was obtained from a study of PD-1 blockade in classical Hodgkin lymphoma. Study-wide findings and caveats: While CD8+ TCR diversity did not rise significantly by C4D1, CD4+ TCR diversity did. Exclusion was the outcome for patients who began nivolumab under 1 year after ASCT. Newly diagnosed patients had diversity similar to the baseline diversity of complete responders.

Measured with immunoSEQ multiplex PCR; TCRdb has only the in-frame clones, and not every one. The sample includes tens of thousands of clones, around four fifths of them seen just once. Between the trimmed V and J ends, which lost 3 bases and 0 bases, there was a span of 13 bases. This CDR3 comprises 16 residues. Germline V lookup: CDR1 LNHDA, CDR2 SQIVND (reference sequence). Each of the patients experienced relapse following autologous stem cell transplantation, and their brentuximab vedotin exposure differed. Concerning this clone itself: The antigen is unknown.

The chain carries TRBV19 and TRBJ2-3; weak D call: TRBD2 (6 bases). The clonotype comes from a human donor with classical Hodgkin lymphoma. This specimen consisted of peripheral blood mononuclear cells (PBMCs), obtained at baseline. The CDR3 sequence is CASSILAGLSTDTQYF. DNA of the CDR3: TGTGCCAGTAGTATTTTAGCCGGACTAAGCACAGATACGCAGTATTTT. Full variable domain (rest looked up from reference TRBV19 and TRBJ2-3): DGGITQSPKYLFRKEGQNVTLSCEQNLNHDAMYWYRQDPGQGLRLIYYSQIVNDFQKGDIAEGYSVSREKKESFPLTVTSAQKNPTAFYLCASSILAGLSTDTQYFGPGTRLTVL.